This T cell receptor beta chain was found in a study of T cells in Graves' hyperthyroidism and ophthalmopathy. In the study overall: Sampling of peripheral blood happened at initial diagnosis, prior to any treatment.

It was RNA transcripts that yielded the amplified TCR beta CDR3 regions. RT-PCR in the first round (using the HTBI primer set) targeted the TCR CDR3. TCRdb fed the multiplex PCR reads into MiXCR, producing one record per CDR3 protein. The table shows approximately 400,000 distinct CDR3 sequences, with approximately 14% occurring only once. Germline assignment: CDR1 SNHLY and CDR2 FYNNEI. V lost 1 base and J lost 8, with 8 bases in between. The CDR3 sequence is 12 residues long. Graves' hyperthyroidism is called stable when ophthalmopathy does not progress within 18 months. Diagnoses rested on clinical symptoms, serum thyroxine and TRAb, thyroid ultrasound and orbital computed tomography.

Sample: blood. This sequence joins TRBV2 and TRBJ1-2; unclear D gene. This clonotype originated in a woman younger than 30 with Graves' hyperthyroidism. CDR3 loop: CASSEGDRGYTF. The CDR3 region has the DNA TGTGCCAGCAGTGAAGGGGATCGGGGCTACACCTTC.